The T cell receptor (beta chain) under discussion was sequenced for a study of blood T cell repertoires in COVID-19. TCRdb's table, derived via immunoSEQ multiplex PCR, lists solely in-frame clones and lacks some. The table has 50,000 to 65,000 clones, approximately 85% seen once. V shed 2 bases and J shed 0 bases, with 12 bases lying between them. CDR1 and CDR2 (germline): SGHRS, YFSETQ. The CDR3 spans 15 residues. Comment on this clone: Other DNA sequences in the sample encode the same CDR3.

The chain recombines TRBV5-1 with TRBJ2-7; tentative D call: TRBD2 (5 bases). This clonotype was sampled from a human donor in a cohort sampled during active COVID-19. The specimen sequenced was peripheral blood. CDR3 nucleotides: TGCGCCAGCAGCTTAGGAGGACTCCCCTCCTACGAGCAGTACTTC. Protein sequence: CASSLGGLPSYEQYF.